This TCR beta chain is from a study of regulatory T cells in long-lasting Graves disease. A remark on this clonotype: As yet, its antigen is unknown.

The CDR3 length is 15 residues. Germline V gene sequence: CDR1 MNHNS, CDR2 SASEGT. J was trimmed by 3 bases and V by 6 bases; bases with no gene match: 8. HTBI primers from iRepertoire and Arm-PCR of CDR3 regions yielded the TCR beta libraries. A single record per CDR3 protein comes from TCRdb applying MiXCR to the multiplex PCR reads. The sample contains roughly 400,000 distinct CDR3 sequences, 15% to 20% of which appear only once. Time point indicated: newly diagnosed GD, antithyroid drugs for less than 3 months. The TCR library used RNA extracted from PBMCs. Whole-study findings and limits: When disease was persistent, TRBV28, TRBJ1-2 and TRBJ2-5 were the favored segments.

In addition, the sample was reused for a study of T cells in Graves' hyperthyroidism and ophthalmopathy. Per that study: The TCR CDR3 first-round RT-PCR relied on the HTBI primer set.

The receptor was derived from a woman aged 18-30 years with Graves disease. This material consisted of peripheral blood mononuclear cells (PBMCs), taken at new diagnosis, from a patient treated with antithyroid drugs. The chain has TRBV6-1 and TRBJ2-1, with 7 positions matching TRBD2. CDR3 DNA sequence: TGTGCCAGCAGACCCTCTGGACTAGGCTACAATGAGCAGTTCTTC. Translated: CASRPSGLGYNEQFF.